This entry lists 27 T cell receptor beta chains sequenced from one sample in a study of blood T cell repertoires in COVID-19. The repertoire was sequenced with immunoSEQ multiplex PCR; TCRdb's copy has only in-frame clones and lacks some. The sample has 29,000 or so clones, 80% to 90% seen once. Sample: peripheral blood. All receptors derive from a man aged 55-75 years with acute or convalescent COVID-19.

The chain is built from TRBV5-1 and TRBJ2-7; 9 bases match TRBD1. Germline assignment: CDR1 SGHRS and CDR2 YFSETQ. The V and J ends lost 4 bases and 6 bases, in that order; junction bases with no gene match: 5. The CDR3 has 13 residues. For the CDR3, the DNA is TGCGCCAGCAGCCCGGGACAGGGTCCCGAGCAGTACTTC. Encoded protein: CASSPGQGPEQYF.

The chain couples TRBV9 to TRBJ1-2, with TRBD1 matching 8 bases. This CDR3 region has 14 residues. V shed 3 bases and J 8 bases; nucleotides not matched to a gene: 9. Germline CDR1 reads SGDLS; CDR2 reads YYNGEE. For the CDR3, the DNA is TGTGCCAGCAGCGGCGGGACAGGCCTTTTCGGCTACACCTTC. Its translation: CASSGGTGLFGYTF. The full variable domain, rest sourced from reference TRBV9 and TRBJ1-2, is DSGVTQTPKHLITATGQRVTLRCSPRSGDLSVYWYQQSLDQGLQFLIQYYNGEERAKGNILERFSAQQFPDLHSELNLSSLELGDSALYFCASSGGTGLFGYTFGSGTRLTVV.

The CDR3 coding sequence is TGTGCCAGCAGCTGGACTAGCGGATTACTTTCCTACGAGCAGTACTTC. Translation: CASSWTSGLLSYEQYF. The genes are TRBV7-9 and TRBJ2-7; TRBD2 agrees at 10 bases. The CDR3 is made up of 16 amino acids. The V and J ends lost 4 bases and 1 base, in that order; junction bases with no gene match: 7. CDR1 is SEHNR and CDR2 is FQNEAQ in the germline V gene (reference sequence).

The chain couples TRBV7-2 to TRBJ2-2; 10 bases are shared with TRBD2. Germline V gene lookup returns CDR1 SGHTA and CDR2 FQGNSA. The CDR3 is 16 amino acids. The V segment lost 5 bases and the J segment 2 bases; nucleotides outside the gene matches: 5. This CDR3 is CASSPRTSGNTGELFF. CDR3 in DNA: TGTGCCAGCAGCCCCCGGACTAGCGGAAACACCGGGGAGCTGTTTTTT.

The chain links TRBV27 to TRBJ1-5, with 10 bases lining up with TRBD1. Trimming cost V 4 bases and J 2 bases; bases outside gene matches: 2. Germline CDR1 reads MNHEY; CDR2 reads SMNVEV (reference sequence). CDR3 size: 15 residues. CDR3 amino acids: CASSSGTGGNQPQHF. CDR3 in DNA: TGTGCCAGCAGTTCGGGGACAGGGGGCAATCAGCCCCAGCATTTT.

The CDR3 spells CASSIATGARDGYTF. The DNA for the CDR3 is TGTGCCAGTAGTATAGCCACAGGGGCGAGGGATGGCTACACCTTC. V usage is TRBV19 and J usage is TRBJ1-2, with 7 bases that match TRBD1. The CDR3 is made up of 15 amino acids. Trimming took 1 base from V and 6 from J; bases not matched to a gene: 8. In germline, CDR1 is LNHDA, CDR2 SQIVND (reference sequence).

As regards this clone: At one end, the junction sequence differs from germline, possibly due to a read error. The chain uses TRBV7-7 and TRBJ1-4, with unresolved D. CDR1 SSHAT and CDR2 FNYEAQ come from the germline V gene (reference sequence). The CDR3 extends over 15 amino acids. The CDR3 DNA reads TGTGCTAGCAGCCCCTCGGGAAACCTTAATGAAAAACTGTTTTTT. This codes for CASSPSGNLNEKLFF. Variable domain in full (rest from reference TRBV7-7 and TRBJ1-4): GAGVSQSPRYKVTKRGQDVTLRCDPISSHATLYWYQQALGQGPEFLTYFNYEAQPDKSGLPSDRFSAERPEGSISTLTIQRTEQRDSAMYRCASSPSGNLNEKLFFGSGTQLSVL.

The rearrangement uses TRBV28 and TRBJ2-5, with 8 bases lining up with TRBD2. CDR1 and CDR2 (germline): MDHEN, SYDVKM. There are 15 residues in the CDR3. After removal of 6 bases from V and 3 bases from J, the junction contained 9 bases not matched to a gene. CDR3 sequence (DNA): TGTGCCAGCAGCCACCGGAGACTAGCGAAAGAGACCCAGTACTTC. Amino acids: CASSHRRLAKETQYF.

This chain links TRBV10-3 with TRBJ2-7, with unresolved D. The germline gives CDR1 ENHRY, CDR2 SYGVKD. The CDR3 consists of 12 residues. V was trimmed by 4 bases and J by 7 bases, leaving 11 bases between them. This CDR3 reads CAISGSRREQYF. CDR3 bases: TGTGCCATCAGTGGCTCACGGCGGGAGCAGTACTTC.

This CDR3 is CASSPGTGNNSPLHF. Written as DNA, the CDR3 is TGTGCCAGCAGCCCCGGGACAGGGAATAATTCACCCCTCCACTTT. This chain uses TRBV7-2 with TRBJ1-6; TRBD1 matches 9 bases. This CDR3 is 15 amino acids long. With V trimmed by 5 bases and J by 5 bases, 4 bases remained unmatched. Germline CDR1 is SGHTA and CDR2 is FQGNSA. Supplemented by reference TRBV7-2 and TRBJ1-6, the full variable domain reads GAGVSQSPSNKVTEKGKDVELRCDPISGHTALYWYRQSLGQGLEFLIYFQGNSAPDKSGLPSDRFSAERTGGSVSTLTIQRTQQEDSAVYLCASSPGTGNNSPLHFGNGTRLTVT.

This chain connects TRBV11-2 to TRBJ2-7, with D tentatively TRBD2 (5 bases). The length of the CDR3 is 14 residues. Trimming shortened V by 5 bases and J by 2 bases, and 13 bases separated the two germline ends. Germline CDR1 SGHAT, CDR2 FQNNGV. CDR3 loop: CASSREGPAYEQYF. In DNA, the CDR3 is TGTGCCAGCAGCCGCGAGGGCCCGGCCTACGAGCAGTACTTC.

This chain links TRBV28 with TRBJ1-1, with unresolved D. Germline V gene data show CDR1 as MDHEN and CDR2 as SYDVKM. The CDR3 loop spans 13 amino acids. V lost 3 bases to trimming and J lost 4 bases, with 9 bases between them. CDR3 region: CASSFSRVTEAFF. In nucleotides, the CDR3 is TGTGCCAGCAGTTTTTCGAGGGTCACTGAAGCTTTCTTT.

V gene TRBV7-8 combines with J gene TRBJ1-3; D gene uncertain. V lost 8 bases and J 2 bases, leaving 16 bases between the germline ends. The CDR3 loop spans 15 amino acids. The germline CDR1 and CDR2 sequences are SGHVS and FQNEAQ. The CDR3 nucleotides are TGTGCCAGCGGAGCGAAAGAGAGAACTGGAAACACCATATATTTT. Protein sequence: CASGAKERTGNTIYF. Full variable domain (rest looked up from reference TRBV7-8 and TRBJ1-3): GAGVSQSPRYKVAKRGQDVALRCDPISGHVSLFWYQQALGQGPEFLTYFQNEAQLDKSGLPSDRFFAERPEGSVSTLKIQRTQQEDSAVYLCASGAKERTGNTIYFGEGSWLTVV.

The rearrangement uses TRBV28 and TRBJ2-7, with 8 bases lining up with TRBD1. V was pared by 4 bases and J by 7 bases, with 9 bases of the junction left unmatched. Germline CDR1 and CDR2: MDHEN and SYDVKM. This CDR3 has 14 residues. CDR3 amino acids: CASSWTGNFGEQYF. In nucleotides, the CDR3 is TGTGCCAGCAGTTGGACAGGGAACTTTGGGGAGCAGTACTTC.

V and J are TRBV6-5 and TRBJ1-2, with D possibly being TRBD1 (5 bases). CDR1 MNHEY and CDR2 SVGAGI come from the germline V gene. Trimming took off 2 bases at V and 3 bases at J, with 10 bases between the two ends. The CDR3 covers 14 residues. This CDR3 reads CASSYGGTDYGYTF. CDR3 nucleotides: TGTGCCAGCAGTTACGGGGGGACCGACTATGGCTACACCTTC.

The V call is TRBV24-1, the J call TRBJ2-5, with 11 bases lining up with TRBD1. The CDR3 has 16 amino acids. The trim removed 2 bases at V and 5 bases at J, leaving 6 bases unmatched. Germline values: CDR1 KGHDR, CDR2 SFDVKD. The CDR3 DNA sequence: TGTGCCACCAGTGATTCGGACAGGGGGCCTCGGGAGACCCAGTACTTC. It codes for CATSDSDRGPRETQYF.

This chain connects TRBV7-3 to TRBJ1-1; 9 nucleotides line up with TRBD1. CDR1 SGHTA and CDR2 FQGTGA come from the germline V gene. CDR3 size: 15 residues. The trim removed 2 bases at V and 0 bases at J, leaving 1 base unmatched. The CDR3 sequence: CASSLGTGMNTEAFF. As DNA, the CDR3 is TGTGCCAGCAGCTTAGGGACAGGGATGAACACTGAAGCTTTCTTT.

The chain combines TRBV28 with TRBJ1-5; D unresolved. Germline CDR1 MDHEN, CDR2 SYDVKM. Between the trimmed V and J ends, which lost 4 bases and 5 bases, there was a span of 3 bases. The CDR3 spans 11 residues. CDR3 nucleotides: TGTGCCAGCAGTTCAGATCAGCCCCAGCATTTT. Translation gives CASSSDQPQHF.

The CDR3 spells CASSGDRDDEQYF. DNA for the CDR3: TGTGCCAGCAGCGGAGACAGGGACGACGAGCAGTACTTC. The chain uses TRBV3-1 (or the pseudogene TRBV3-2) and TRBJ2-7, with 7 bases matching TRBD1. Germline lookup yields CDR1 LGHDT and CDR2 YNNKEL (reference sequence). Unmatched junction bases numbered 6, after V lost 5 bases and J lost 5 bases. The CDR3 is 13 residues long.

The chain employs TRBV3-1 (or the pseudogene TRBV3-2) and TRBJ1-2; D is perhaps TRBD1 (5 bases). The length of the CDR3 is 17 residues. The V end lost 1 base, the J end lost 0 bases, and 15 bases lay between the germline ends. Germline CDR1 reads LGHDT; CDR2 reads YNNKEL (reference sequence). The CDR3 loop is CASSQGAGPQANYGYTF. The CDR3 DNA reads TGTGCCAGCAGCCAAGGGGCAGGGCCACAAGCTAACTATGGCTACACCTTC.

This clone appeared a single time. The chain is built from TRBV12-3 or TRBV12-4 and TRBJ2-7, with D perhaps TRBD1 (5 bases). The CDR3 runs to 13 residues. The ends were cut back, 3 bases at V and 3 bases at J, with 9 bases in the middle. The chain's CDR3 is CASSFQGSYEQYF. The CDR3 DNA is TGTGCCAGCAGTTTTCAGGGAAGCTACGAGCAGTACTTC.

This clone was detected only once. The chain is built from TRBV7-2 and TRBJ2-1; 12 positions agree with TRBD1. Germline-derived CDR1 and CDR2 are SGHTA and FQGNSA. The CDR3 loop spans 15 amino acids. V trimming: 5 bases; J trimming: 8 bases; junction bases outside the gene matches: 7. The CDR3 DNA reads TGTGCCAGCAGCGCGGGACAGGGGGCTAGAGATGAGCAGTTCTTC. Protein: CASSAGQGARDEQFF. Variable domain in full (rest from reference TRBV7-2 and TRBJ2-1): GAGVSQSPSNKVTEKGKDVELRCDPISGHTALYWYRQSLGQGLEFLIYFQGNSAPDKSGLPSDRFSAERTGGSVSTLTIQRTQQEDSAVYLCASSAGQGARDEQFFGPGTRLTVL.

The chain joins TRBV7-2 to TRBJ2-7; 15 bases line up with TRBD2. Germline values: CDR1 SGHTA, CDR2 FQGNSA. The CDR3 runs 15 residues. Unmatched junction bases numbered 2, after V lost 5 bases and J lost 3 bases. This chain's CDR3 is CASSPGLAGGYEQYF. The CDR3 DNA reads as TGTGCCAGCAGCCCGGGACTAGCGGGAGGCTACGAGCAGTACTTC.

The CDR3 protein is CASSYPRDSNQPQHF. In DNA, the CDR3 is TGTGCCAGCAGTTACCCCCGGGACAGTAATCAGCCCCAGCATTTT. V gene TRBV6-6 combines with J gene TRBJ1-5, with 7 bases identical to TRBD1. Germline V CDR1 and CDR2: MNHNY, SVGAGI (reference sequence). Trimming at V came to 2 bases and at J to 4 bases, leaving 5 bases not matched to a gene. This CDR3 is 15 amino acids long.

The rearrangement links TRBV7-9 to TRBJ1-4; maybe TRBD1 (5 bases). The CDR3 runs 18 residues. The V end was cut by 5 bases, the J end by 5 bases, with 24 bases between. Germline CDR1 is SEHNR and CDR2 is FQNEAQ (reference sequence). CDR3 sequence: CASSPRTLKGLQNEKLFF. CDR3 in DNA: TGTGCCAGCAGCCCCCGGACCCTGAAGGGACTGCAAAATGAAAAACTGTTTTTT.

The rearrangement links TRBV10-3 to TRBJ1-2; 8 positions agree with TRBD1. V dropped 6 bases and J dropped 2; count of bases not matched to a gene: 8. Looked up from germline, CDR1 is ENHRY and CDR2 is SYGVKD. This CDR3 spans 15 amino acids. This CDR3 is CAIRFGQGRNYGYTF. The CDR3 region has the DNA TGTGCCATCAGATTTGGACAGGGAAGGAACTATGGCTACACCTTC.

This sequence joins TRBV2 and TRBJ1-2; D perhaps matches TRBD1 (6 bases). Germline values: CDR1 SNHLY, CDR2 FYNNEI. The CDR3 is 14 amino acids. Trimming shortened V by 6 bases and J by 8 bases, and 19 bases separated the two germline ends. CDR3 in amino acids: CASRGSGQIGGYTF. DNA of the CDR3: TGTGCCAGCAGAGGTTCGGGACAAATAGGCGGCTACACCTTC.